This T cell receptor (beta chain) was observed in a study of blood T cell repertoires in COVID-19. Germline V gene sequence: CDR1 SGHAT, CDR2 FQNNGV. Trimming removed 5 bases from V and 1 base from J, with 11 bases in between. This CDR3 contains 14 residues. Here immunoSEQ multiplex PCR was the method, and the copy in TCRdb shows in-frame clones only, minus some. The sample includes 95,000 to 150,000 clones, about nine tenths seen only once; the top ten take more than 25%. Sequencing was done on a sample of peripheral blood. This receptor was taken from a woman in her 70s with acute or convalescent COVID-19. V gene TRBV11-2 combines with J gene TRBJ1-1; the D is unclear. CDR3 loop: CASSPQIENTEAFF. In DNA, the CDR3 is TGTGCCAGCAGCCCTCAGATCGAGAACACTGAAGCTTTCTTT.